The 24 T cell receptor beta chains presented below share a single source sample, sequenced in a study of blood T cell repertoires in COVID-19. The repertoire was sequenced with immunoSEQ multiplex PCR; TCRdb's copy has only in-frame clones and lacks some. The table includes about 52,000 clones, over 75% detected once. The sequenced sample consisted of peripheral blood. These receptors originate from a man in his 70s with acute or convalescent COVID-19.

The gene calls are TRBV5-4 and TRBJ2-7; TRBD1 agrees at 7 bases. Germline-derived CDR1 and CDR2 are SGHNT and YYREEE (reference sequence). This CDR3 is built from 15 residues. V lost 4 bases, J lost 3 bases, and 10 bases stayed unmatched. The CDR3 region has the DNA TGTGCCAGCAGCAGTCCGGGACAGCGGAACTACGAGCAGTACTTC. Its translation: CASSSPGQRNYEQYF. The whole variable domain, remainder taken from reference TRBV5-4 and TRBJ2-7, is ETGVTQSPTHLIKTRGQQVTLRCSSQSGHNTVSWYQQALGQGPQFIFQYYREEENGRGNFPPRFSGLQFPNYSSELNVNALELDDSALYLCASSSPGQRNYEQYFGPGTRLTVT.

V gene TRBV19 combines with J gene TRBJ2-3; D may be TRBD2 (5 bases). Germline V gene data show CDR1 as LNHDA and CDR2 as SQIVND (reference sequence). There are 14 residues in the CDR3. V shed 1 base and J shed 2 bases, with 7 bases lying between them. CDR3 residues: CASSIGGNTDTQYF. As DNA, the CDR3 is TGTGCCAGTAGTATAGGAGGGAACACAGATACGCAGTATTTT.

The rearrangement uses TRBV3-1 (or the pseudogene TRBV3-2) and TRBJ1-5; no firm D call. V lost 3 bases and J 11 bases, leaving 11 bases between the germline ends. The germline V gene has CDR1 LGHDT and CDR2 YNNKEL (reference sequence). CDR3 length equals 12 residues. The CDR3 sequence: CASSHRDSAQHF. The CDR3 DNA is TGTGCCAGCAGCCATCGGGATTCGGCCCAGCATTTT.

V is TRBV29-1 and J is TRBJ1-2, with D uncertain. Trimming stripped 4 bases from V and 2 bases from J, with 5 bases between. The germline CDR1 and CDR2 sequences are SQVTM and ANQGSEA. The CDR3 covers 11 residues. The CDR3 loop reads CSVARNYGYTF. The DNA of the CDR3 is TGCAGCGTTGCCAGGAACTATGGCTACACCTTC.

This sequence joins TRBV19 and TRBJ2-2; perhaps TRBD2 as D (5 bases). Trimming stripped 8 bases from V and 4 bases from J, with 11 bases between. CDR1 is LNHDA, CDR2 SQIVND, per germline (reference sequence). The CDR3 has 13 amino acids. The CDR3, as DNA: TGTGCCAGTTACGGGGTCGGCACCGGGGAGCTGTTTTTT. Protein product: CASYGVGTGELFF.

This clone was seen only a few times. In DNA, the CDR3 is TGCGCCAGCAGCGACAGGGATTACTCACCCCTCCACTTT. Amino acid sequence: CASSDRDYSPLHF. The chain is built from TRBV5-1 and TRBJ1-6; TRBD1 matches 7 bases. This CDR3 spans 13 amino acids. Trimming took 4 bases from V and 10 from J; bases not matched to a gene: 5. Per germline, CDR1 SGHRS and CDR2 YFSETQ.

The chain combines TRBV29-1 with TRBJ2-2, with D perhaps matching TRBD2 (6 bases). This CDR3 contains 14 residues. Germline CDR1 reads SQVTM; CDR2 reads ANQGSEA. Trimming removed 2 bases from V and 1 base from J, with 8 bases in between. DNA of the CDR3: TGCAGCGTTGAATGGGGGGTGAACACCGGGGAGCTGTTTTTT. Encoded protein: CSVEWGVNTGELFF.

For the CDR3, the DNA is TGTGCCACCAGCAGAGACCAGGGGGCTGAAAAACTGTTTTTT. As protein: CATSRDQGAEKLFF. The chain employs TRBV15 and TRBJ1-4; 8 nucleotides align to TRBD1. This CDR3 is built from 14 residues. The V and J ends lost 0 bases and 7 bases, in that order; junction bases with no gene match: 1. Looked up from germline, CDR1 is LNHNV and CDR2 is YYDKDF (reference sequence).

This chain links TRBV2 with TRBJ2-3; no definite D call. Per the germline V gene, CDR1 is SNHLY and CDR2 is FYNNEI. The CDR3 runs 12 residues. Trimming shortened V by 7 bases and J by 6 bases, and 11 bases separated the two germline ends. The DNA for the CDR3 is TGTGCCAGCATCGGGTCAACCGATACGCAGTATTTT. Protein product: CASIGSTDTQYF. Full variable domain (outside the CDR3, taken from reference TRBV2 and TRBJ2-3): EPEVTQTPSHQVTQMGQEVILRCVPISNHLYFYWYRQILGQKVEFLVSFYNNEISEKSEIFDDQFSVERPDGSNFTLKIRSTKLEDSAMYFCASIGSTDTQYFGPGTRLTVL.

The chain recombines TRBV19 with TRBJ2-2, with D hard to call. The germline V and J ends were trimmed by 1 base and 7 bases, with 7 bases remaining between them. Germline V gives CDR1 LNHDA, CDR2 SQIVND (reference sequence). The CDR3 contains 13 residues. The CDR3 coding sequence is TGTGCCAGTAGTATAGTCTCCTACGGGGAGCTGTTTTTT. Its translation is CASSIVSYGELFF.

The rearrangement uses TRBV20-1 and TRBJ2-3; 11 nucleotides match TRBD2. This CDR3 has 15 residues. Germline V gene data show CDR1 as DFQATT and CDR2 as SNEGSKA (reference sequence). Trimming cost V 3 bases and J 3 bases; bases outside gene matches: 5. The CDR3 spells CSASLTSGSTDTQYF. The DNA for the CDR3 is TGCAGTGCTAGTCTAACTAGCGGGAGTACAGATACGCAGTATTTT.

The CDR3 loop reads CASRKEAGIVTDTQYF. The DNA for the CDR3 is TGTGCCAGCAGGAAAGAAGCGGGAATTGTCACAGATACGCAGTATTTT. The chain recombines TRBV7-2 with TRBJ2-3; TRBD2 aligns across 7 bases. The CDR3 consists of 16 residues. CDR1 SGHTA and CDR2 FQGNSA come from the germline V gene. Losses at the gene ends were 6 bases for V and 2 bases for J; bases not matched to a gene: 11.

This clone was seen more than once but under ten times. The rearrangement joins TRBV7-2 to TRBJ1-4; possible D gene TRBD1, 5 bases. The CDR3 spans 15 residues. Germline V gene lookup returns CDR1 SGHTA and CDR2 FQGNSA. The V end was cut by 3 bases, the J end by 6 bases, with 14 bases between. The CDR3 spells CASSLSQGGHEKLFF. CDR3 bases: TGTGCCAGCAGCTTGTCTCAGGGTGGGCATGAAAAACTGTTTTTT.

This clone was recorded a few times. The chain couples TRBV6-6 to TRBJ1-5; D is unclear. The CDR3 has 14 amino acids. From germline, CDR1 is MNHNY and CDR2 SVGAGI (reference sequence). Trimming removed 10 bases at V and 0 bases at J, with 13 bases between. DNA for the CDR3: TGTGCCATCTCGGGAATTCATAGCAATCAGCCCCAGCATTTT. This encodes CAISGIHSNQPQHF.

In its sample, this clone was seen once. The rearrangement links TRBV9 to TRBJ2-1, with 8 bases identical to TRBD2. This CDR3 is 14 amino acids long. Trimming at V came to 3 bases and at J to 7 bases, leaving 6 bases not matched to a gene. The V gene's germline CDR1 is SGDLS and CDR2 YYNGEE. The CDR3 sequence is CASSAGGTRNEQFF. DNA of the CDR3: TGTGCCAGCAGCGCGGGAGGGACAAGGAATGAGCAGTTCTTC.

This clone has a handful of counts. The chain couples TRBV28 to TRBJ1-6; D unclear. Looked up from germline, CDR1 is MDHEN and CDR2 is SYDVKM. The CDR3 contains 15 residues. Trimming removed 6 bases from V and 9 bases from J, with 18 bases in between. The CDR3 DNA sequence: TGTGCCAGCAGGTCCAGGAAGTTAGGAGGTTCACCCCTCCACTTT. Encoded protein: CASRSRKLGGSPLHF.

This clone was found once. The chain employs TRBV9 and TRBJ2-7; 7 bases align to TRBD2. Germline trimming cut 0 bases from V and 2 bases from J; bases unmatched to any gene: 8. Per germline, CDR1 SGDLS and CDR2 YYNGEE. This CDR3 has 16 residues. The CDR3 loop is CASSVASASGAYEQYF. DNA of the CDR3: TGTGCCAGCAGCGTAGCGTCGGCTAGCGGAGCCTACGAGCAGTACTTC. Full variable domain (remainder filled in from reference TRBV9 and TRBJ2-7): DSGVTQTPKHLITATGQRVTLRCSPRSGDLSVYWYQQSLDQGLQFLIQYYNGEERAKGNILERFSAQQFPDLHSELNLSSLELGDSALYFCASSVASASGAYEQYFGPGTRLTVT.

Remarks on this clone: The DNA is omitted, as the CDR3 cannot be located on it reliably, and the CDR3 follows TCRdb's listing. CDR3 residues: CASSRQQLGRRYRCTDTQYF. The chain uses TRBV21-1 and TRBJ2-3; TRBD2, the D gene given by the table, was not confirmed from the DNA. TRBV21-1 is an annotated pseudogene. The CDR3 is 20 residues long, counting both termini.

The table lists this clone with a count of one. The gene calls are TRBV5-4 and TRBJ1-2, with 9 bases identical to TRBD1. The CDR3 covers 13 residues. In germline, CDR1 is SGHNT, CDR2 YYREEE (reference sequence). Unmatched junction bases numbered 4, after V lost 2 bases and J lost 8 bases. The CDR3 protein is CASSFRDRDGYTF. CDR3 DNA sequence: TGTGCCAGCAGCTTCCGGGACAGGGACGGCTACACCTTC.

The rearrangement joins TRBV7-9 to TRBJ2-1, with 15 bases that match TRBD2. Germline-derived CDR1 and CDR2 are SEHNR and FQNEAQ (reference sequence). The CDR3 contains 17 residues. V gave up 4 bases and J gave up 4 bases; unmatched junction bases: 5. The CDR3 loop reads CASSWTSGGANYNEQFF. CDR3 in DNA: TGTGCCAGCAGCTGGACTAGCGGGGGGGCGAATTACAATGAGCAGTTCTTC.

The chain has TRBV18 and TRBJ2-7; 8 bases agree with TRBD1. The CDR3 length is 15 residues. V shed 6 bases, J shed 6 bases, and the junction held 13 bases outside the gene matches. The V gene's germline CDR1 is KGHSH and CDR2 LQKENI. DNA of the CDR3: TGTGCCAGCTCTCCAAGACAGGGGTTTCTCCTCGAGCAGTACGTC. Its protein is CASSPRQGFLLEQYV.

This chain uses TRBV11-2 with TRBJ2-2; weak D call: TRBD1 (5 bases). Trimming removed 6 bases at V and 0 bases at J, with 8 bases between. Germline V gives CDR1 SGHAT, CDR2 FQNNGV. CDR3 length: 14 residues. The CDR3 coding sequence is TGTGCCAGCAGGGCAGGGCCGAACACCGGGGAGCTGTTTTTT. It translates to CASRAGPNTGELFF.

The V gene is TRBV9, the J gene TRBJ1-1; D is possibly TRBD1 (5 bases). The length of the CDR3 is 15 residues. V lost 3 bases to trimming and J lost 1 base, with 13 bases between them. Germline V gene lookup returns CDR1 SGDLS and CDR2 YYNGEE. The CDR3, as DNA: TGTGCCAGCAGCGCCCAGCGACAGACGAACACTGAAGCTTTCTTT. It yields the protein CASSAQRQTNTEAFF.

This chain links TRBV5-1 with TRBJ2-7, with TRBD1 matching 7 bases. Unmatched junction bases numbered 6, after V lost 4 bases and J lost 2 bases. This CDR3 has 14 amino acids. From germline, CDR1 is SGHRS and CDR2 YFSETQ. CDR3 DNA sequence: TGCGCCAGCAGCCCCCTAACAGGGGCCTACGAGCAGTACTTC. Translating gives CASSPLTGAYEQYF.